Following are 27 T cell receptor beta chains from one sample sequenced in a study of blood T cell repertoires in COVID-19. Libraries were prepared by immunoSEQ multiplex PCR; TCRdb keeps only in-frame clonotypes and omits some of them. This repertoire shows fewer than 200,000 clones, around 83% found once; its top ten account for around 7.5%. The specimen sequenced was peripheral blood. These receptors were taken from a woman in her sixties with acute or convalescent COVID-19.

The chain couples TRBV5-4 to TRBJ1-2; the match to TRBD1 covers 7 bases. The V and J ends lost 0 bases and 6 bases, in that order; junction bases with no gene match: 2. CDR3 length equals 13 residues. Looked up from germline, CDR1 is SGHNT and CDR2 is YYREEE (reference sequence). CDR3 region: CASSLVQGDGYTF. The CDR3 DNA reads as TGTGCCAGCAGCTTGGTGCAGGGGGATGGCTACACCTTC.

The chain has TRBV7-2 and TRBJ1-3, with 8 bases matching TRBD1. V was clipped by 5 bases and J by 5 bases; unmatched bases: 5. This CDR3 region has 14 residues. The V gene's germline CDR1 is SGHTA and CDR2 FQGNSA. The DNA for the CDR3 is TGTGCCAGCAGCCAGGACAGGGCAAGAAACACCATATATTTT. Amino acids: CASSQDRARNTIYF.

There are a few counts of this clone. The chain is built from TRBV28 and TRBJ2-7; D gene uncertain. Germline CDR1 is MDHEN and CDR2 is SYDVKM. The ends were cut back, 1 base at V and 0 bases at J, with 7 bases in the middle. This CDR3 comprises 14 residues. This CDR3 reads CASSLSPSSYEQYF. Here the CDR3 DNA reads TGTGCCAGCAGTTTATCACCTAGCTCCTACGAGCAGTACTTC.

This clone was detected only once. The J gene is TRBJ1-1, the V gene TRBV5-5; D is perhaps TRBD1 (5 bases). Germline V gene data show CDR1 as SGHKS and CDR2 as YYEKEE (reference sequence). The CDR3 is 13 residues long. Trimming removed 6 bases from V and 4 bases from J, with 13 bases in between. CDR3 sequence: CASNFAGTTEAFF. CDR3 coding DNA: TGTGCCAGCAATTTTGCGGGGACCACTGAAGCTTTCTTT.

The genes are TRBV27 and TRBJ1-2; the D gene is possibly TRBD1 (5 bases). This CDR3 is built from 11 residues. Germline V gene lookup returns CDR1 MNHEY and CDR2 SMNVEV (reference sequence). V shed 8 bases and J shed 8 bases, with 12 bases lying between them. The chain's CDR3 is CASRGGDGYTF. CDR3 coding DNA: TGTGCCAGCCGGGGAGGGGACGGCTACACCTTC.

This sequence joins TRBV3-1 (or the pseudogene TRBV3-2) and TRBJ2-5; D possibly corresponds to TRBD1 (6 bases). Germline CDR1 is LGHDT and CDR2 is YNNKEL (reference sequence). The V and J ends lost 0 bases and 4 bases respectively, with 15 bases between them. This CDR3 has 16 residues. In DNA, the CDR3 is TGTGCCAGCAGCCAAGATCGGTGGGGGCGTGGAGAGACCCAGTACTTC. Protein product: CASSQDRWGRGETQYF.

The chain joins TRBV2 to TRBJ1-5, with 7 nucleotides matching TRBD1. The CDR3 totals 15 residues. Germline CDR1 SNHLY, CDR2 FYNNEI. Unmatched junction bases numbered 9, after V lost 3 bases and J lost 7 bases. The CDR3 loop reads CASSDRTGGKQPQHF. Here the CDR3 DNA reads TGTGCCAGCAGTGACAGGACAGGCGGGAAACAGCCCCAGCATTTT. The complete variable domain, with remaining parts taken from reference TRBV2 and TRBJ1-5, reads EPEVTQTPSHQVTQMGQEVILRCVPISNHLYFYWYRQILGQKVEFLVSFYNNEISEKSEIFDDQFSVERPDGSNFTLKIRSTKLEDSAMYFCASSDRTGGKQPQHFGDGTRLSIL.

V gene TRBV6-5 combines with J gene TRBJ1-2; 7 bases are a match to TRBD1. The CDR3 consists of 13 residues. In germline, CDR1 is MNHEY, CDR2 SVGAGI. V lost 6 bases and J lost 4; bases outside the gene matches: 5. CDR3 region: CASSLGTVYGYTF. The CDR3 bases are TGTGCCAGCAGCTTGGGGACAGTCTATGGCTACACCTTC.

The V call is TRBV15, the J call TRBJ1-2; no firm D call. The CDR3 runs 15 residues. V shed 0 bases and J shed 4 bases, with 12 bases lying between them. The germline gives CDR1 LNHNV, CDR2 YYDKDF (reference sequence). Written as DNA, the CDR3 is TGTGCCACCAGCAGAGAAAGAGGCCCAAGCTATGGCTACACCTTC. Translation: CATSRERGPSYGYTF.

The J gene is TRBJ2-5, the V gene TRBV30, with D perhaps TRBD2 (5 bases). The CDR3 is 11 residues long. Germline V gene sequence: CDR1 GTSNPN, CDR2 SVGIG (reference sequence). The V and J ends lost 2 bases and 5 bases respectively, with 6 bases between them. The CDR3 protein is CAWSTGETQYF. The CDR3 coding sequence is TGTGCCTGGAGTACGGGGGAGACCCAGTACTTC. Drawing the rest from reference TRBV30 and TRBJ2-5, the complete variable domain is SQTIHQWPATLVQPVGSPLSLECTVEGTSNPNLYWYRQAAGRGLQLLFYSVGIGQISSEVPQNLSASRPQDRQFILSSKKLLLSDSGFYLCAWSTGETQYFGPGTRLLVL.

This rearrangement joins TRBV30 to TRBJ2-2; 9 positions match TRBD1. Germline CDR1 reads GTSNPN; CDR2 reads SVGIG (reference sequence). This CDR3 comprises 15 residues. Unmatched junction bases numbered 10, after V lost 5 bases and J lost 6 bases. CDR3 loop: CAWRPPGTGSGELFF. The CDR3 DNA sequence: TGTGCCTGGCGACCTCCCGGGACAGGGTCCGGGGAGCTGTTTTTT.

This chain connects TRBV28 to TRBJ1-2, with D possibly TRBD1 on 5 matching bases. Trimming cost V 1 base and J 6 bases, with 15 bases left between them. The CDR3 has 15 amino acids. Germline V gene lookup returns CDR1 MDHEN and CDR2 SYDVKM. In DNA form, the CDR3 reads TGTGCCAGCAGTTTATTAGCCGACAGTTTTAATGGCTACACCTTC. This encodes CASSLLADSFNGYTF.

The V gene is TRBV2, the J gene TRBJ2-7, with TRBD2 matching over 8 bases. With V trimmed by 3 bases and J by 3 bases, 1 base remained unmatched. The CDR3 contains 13 residues. Germline V gene sequence: CDR1 SNHLY, CDR2 FYNNEI. The chain's CDR3 is CASSDTSGYEQYF. CDR3 coding DNA: TGTGCCAGCAGTGATACTAGCGGCTACGAGCAGTACTTC.

This clone was counted a single time. Its ends do not fully match the called genes, so a read error is possible. CDR3 sequence reads: CASGSSGSNGQFF. The CDR3 DNA sequence: TGTGCCAGCGGGTCTAGCGGGAGTAATGGGCAGTTCTTC. This sequence joins TRBV7-9 and TRBJ2-1, with TRBD2 matching 10 bases. This CDR3 is built from 13 residues. Germline-derived CDR1 and CDR2 are SEHNR and FQNEAQ (reference sequence).

This clone has just a few counts. The chain links TRBV27 to TRBJ2-1; 10 nucleotides line up with TRBD2. CDR1 is MNHEY and CDR2 is SMNVEV in the germline V gene (reference sequence). J gave up 16 bases and V 6 bases, and 12 bases lay outside the gene matches. The CDR3 consists of 13 residues. The DNA of the CDR3 is TGTGCCAGCAGCCGTATTACTAGCGGGGAACCTTTCTTC. It translates to CASSRITSGEPFF.

This clone came up once. V is TRBV15 and J is TRBJ1-2; tentatively, D is TRBD1 (6 bases). Germline assignment: CDR1 LNHNV and CDR2 YYDKDF (reference sequence). The V end lost 3 bases, the J end lost 3 bases, and 11 bases lay between the germline ends. CDR3 length: 14 residues. The CDR3 loop is CATSSQGKDYGYTF. The CDR3 bases are TGTGCCACCAGCAGTCAGGGGAAGGACTATGGCTACACCTTC.

The J gene is TRBJ2-7, the V gene TRBV4-2; D might be TRBD2 (5 bases). CDR3 size: 12 residues. V gave up 4 bases and J gave up 4 bases, with 8 bases separating them. CDR1 is LGHNA and CDR2 is YNFKEQ in the germline V gene. The CDR3: CASSRRRYEQYV. The CDR3 DNA reads as TGTGCCAGCAGCCGGAGGAGGTACGAGCAGTACGTC.

The chain links TRBV30 to TRBJ1-5; no clear D. This CDR3 spans 14 amino acids. The V gene lost 0 bases and the J gene lost 6 bases, with 12 bases spanning the gap. The V gene's germline CDR1 is GTSNPN and CDR2 SVGIG (reference sequence). CDR3 sequence: CAWSVSGLGQPQHF. The CDR3 nucleotides are TGTGCCTGGAGTGTTTCGGGTCTTGGTCAGCCCCAGCATTTT.

The chain joins TRBV11-1 to TRBJ2-1; TRBD2 might be the D (5 bases). This CDR3 has 13 residues. Trimming removed 6 bases at V and 6 bases at J, with 12 bases between. Germline CDR1 reads SGHAT; CDR2 reads FQDESV (reference sequence). The CDR3 DNA reads TGTGCCAGCAGTCGGACTGGCCTCAATGAGCAGTTCTTC. Its translation: CASSRTGLNEQFF.

The V gene is TRBV11-3, the J gene TRBJ1-2; 9 bases line up with TRBD1. Germline V gene lookup returns CDR1 SGHNT and CDR2 YENEEA. J lost 8 bases, V lost 5 bases, and 15 bases had no gene match. The CDR3 extends over 16 amino acids. In DNA form, the CDR3 reads TGTGCCAGCAGCCCCCGAGGCGTTGGGACAGGGCACGGCTACACCTTC. It is translated as CASSPRGVGTGHGYTF.

The rearrangement links TRBV25-1 to TRBJ2-1, with 8 nucleotides matching TRBD2. Germline V gene lookup returns CDR1 MGHDK and CDR2 SYGVNS. Trimming cost V 4 bases and J 6 bases; bases outside gene matches: 5. The CDR3 loop spans 14 amino acids. The DNA for the CDR3 is TGTGCCAGCAGTGCGTCCGGGACTAGCAATGAGCAGTTCTTC. Protein product: CASSASGTSNEQFF.

The chain recombines TRBV7-6 with TRBJ2-1; 13 bases map to TRBD2. This CDR3 is built from 17 residues. V lost 5 bases to trimming and J lost 1 base; unmatched junction nucleotides: 5. The germline gives CDR1 SGHVS, CDR2 FNYEAQ. CDR3 coding DNA: TGTGCCAGCAGCCGGACTAGCGGGAGTGGATCCTACAATGAGCAGTTCTTC. It encodes CASSRTSGSGSYNEQFF. The full variable domain, with the rest looked up from reference TRBV7-6 and TRBJ2-1, is GAGVSQSPRYKVTKRGQDVALRCDPISGHVSLYWYRQALGQGPEFLTYFNYEAQQDKSGLPNDRFSAERPEGSISTLTIQRTEQRDSAMYRCASSRTSGSGSYNEQFFGPGTRLTVL.

The chain has TRBV29-1 and TRBJ2-2, with 7 bases lining up with TRBD2. V gave up 5 bases and J gave up 0 bases; unmatched junction bases: 9. Germline V gives CDR1 SQVTM, CDR2 ANQGSEA. CDR3 length: 16 amino acids. CDR3 protein: CSVRYGGGPNTGELFF. As DNA, the CDR3 is TGCAGCGTTCGGTACGGGGGAGGGCCGAACACCGGGGAGCTGTTTTTT.

The rearrangement joins TRBV7-2 to TRBJ2-1, with 7 bases lining up with TRBD2. With V trimmed by 5 bases and J by 6 bases, 13 bases remained unmatched. The germline gives CDR1 SGHTA, CDR2 FQGNSA. There are 16 residues in the CDR3. The CDR3 protein is CASSSTGTTETNEQFF. CDR3 coding DNA: TGTGCCAGCAGCAGCACCGGGACTACTGAAACCAATGAGCAGTTCTTC. The whole variable domain, remainder taken from reference TRBV7-2 and TRBJ2-1, is GAGVSQSPSNKVTEKGKDVELRCDPISGHTALYWYRQSLGQGLEFLIYFQGNSAPDKSGLPSDRFSAERTGGSVSTLTIQRTQQEDSAVYLCASSSTGTTETNEQFFGPGTRLTVL.

This chain joins TRBV5-4 and TRBJ1-2; D is ambiguous. Germline CDR1 reads SGHNT; CDR2 reads YYREEE (reference sequence). V lost 4 bases, J lost 3 bases, and 7 bases lay in between. CDR3 length equals 12 residues. DNA for the CDR3: TGTGCCAGCAGCGCCCGGGACTATGGCTACACCTTC. This encodes CASSARDYGYTF.

The V call is TRBV5-1, the J call TRBJ1-1; the D is unclear. The CDR3 is 14 residues long. Trimming took 8 bases from V and 1 from J, leaving 15 bases between them. CDR1 and CDR2 from the germline V gene are SGHRS and YFSETQ. CDR3 nucleotides: TGCGCCAGTTCCATGGACGCGGGGAACACTGAAGCTTTCTTT. Protein: CASSMDAGNTEAFF.

The V and J genes are TRBV27 and TRBJ1-3, with D perhaps TRBD1 (6 bases). The germline CDR1 and CDR2 sequences are MNHEY and SMNVEV (reference sequence). V was cut by 6 bases and J by 0 bases, with 9 bases left in between. The CDR3 length is 14 residues. CDR3 amino acids: CASRQQGSGNTIYF. The DNA of the CDR3 is TGTGCCAGCAGACAACAGGGCTCTGGAAACACCATATATTTT.